The present T cell receptor beta chain was sequenced within a study of blood T cell repertoires in COVID-19. In the study overall: Samples representing acute and convalescent COVID-19 were sourced from the United States, Italy and Spain.

In the authors' workflow: Using reference gene primer amplification, nucleated cell counts were estimated. Here immunoSEQ multiplex PCR was the method, and the copy in TCRdb shows in-frame clones only, minus some. V, J and clone size derive from that table, while D and trimming were established from the DNA sequence. The table lists approximately 150,000 clones, approximately 87% of them singletons. With V trimmed by 6 bases and J by 5 bases, 8 bases remained unmatched. The germline CDR1 and CDR2 sequences are MNHNY and SVGAGI (reference sequence). The CDR3 loop spans 16 amino acids. The sample consisted of peripheral blood. The clonotype was recovered from a man aged 50 to 59 who had recovered from COVID-19. This chain links TRBV6-6 with TRBJ2-7, with 15 nucleotides matching TRBD2. The CDR3 region has the DNA TGTGCCAGCAGAAATCCGGGACTAGCGGGGGGTCACGAGCAGTACTTC. This codes for CASRNPGLAGGHEQYF.